This entry features one T cell receptor (beta chain) sequence. Expressed TCRB transcripts got sequenced, as all isolated RNA was reverse transcribed. The method was immunoSEQ multiplex PCR; TCRdb's version includes in-frame clones alone and lacks a portion of them. This repertoire shows 350,000 to 450,000 clones, about 16% found once; its top ten account for 0.019%. Germline lookup yields CDR1 SGHTA and CDR2 FQGNSA. Trimming shortened V by 8 bases and J by 2 bases, and 14 bases separated the two germline ends. The CDR3 has 14 amino acids. The entry originates in a study of beta chain features in type 1 diabetes.

The sequencing sample was made of naive CD4+ T cells from blood. This sequence was found in a woman aged 18-29 years in good health. The chain is built from TRBV7-2 and TRBJ2-3; maybe TRBD2 (5 bases). The CDR3 sequence: CASDREPFTDTQYF. The CDR3 nucleotides read TGTGCCAGCGACCGGGAACCCTTCACAGATACGCAGTATTTT.